A selection of T cell receptor beta chains follows, all from one sample in a study of metastatic and nonmetastatic thyroid tumors. TCRdb re-called clones from the PCR reads using MiXCR. The top ten clones hold 30% of a sample with fewer than 35,000 clones, 25% to 30% of them seen once. The specimen sequenced was blood. The receptor set was obtained from a female donor with papillary thyroid cancer or a benign thyroid nodule (not recorded which). Some clones in this sample may be carry-over from other donors' samples. The CDR3 runs from the conserved cysteine through the conserved F or W. Each record gives: clone size, V gene, J gene, D gene, CDR3 DNA, CDR3 protein. A D gene is named only where the DNA matches it firmly. Only part of the rows carry a size: once, few, many, or a class if the clone is expanded.

clone size: -; V gene: TRBV20-1; J gene: TRBJ1-2; D gene: -; CDR3 DNA: TGCAGTGCTAGAGAGACTCAGGGAATAGGAGGCTACACCTTC; CDR3 protein: CSARETQGIGGYTF
clone size: many; V gene: TRBV28; J gene: TRBJ1-5; D gene: -; CDR3 DNA: TGTGCCAGCAGTCCCAGGGATGATATTAATCAGCCCCAGCATTTT; CDR3 protein: CASSPRDDINQPQHF
clone size: many; V gene: TRBV29-1; J gene: TRBJ1-1; D gene: -; CDR3 DNA: TGCAGCGTTACGGGACACCTGAACACTGAAGCTTTCTTT; CDR3 protein: CSVTGHLNTEAFF
clone size: -; V gene: TRBV5-1; J gene: TRBJ2-3; D gene: -; CDR3 DNA: TGCGCCAGCAGCTCCCCGGGCACAGATACGCAGTATTTT; CDR3 protein: CASSSPGTDTQYF
clone size: -; V gene: TRBV19; J gene: TRBJ2-7; D gene: -; CDR3 DNA: TGTGCCAGTAGTATAAGGGCTAGTCAGCCGGCCTACGAGCAGTACTTC; CDR3 protein: CASSIRASQPAYEQYF
clone size: -; V gene: TRBV19; J gene: TRBJ2-5; D gene: -; CDR3 DNA: TGTGCCAGTAGTGCGGACCCCCGGGGTGAGACCCAGTACTTC; CDR3 protein: CASSADPRGETQYF
clone size: -; V gene: TRBV7-6; J gene: TRBJ2-1; D gene: -; CDR3 DNA: TGTGCCAGCAGCTTACTGGGGGGTCTACTACGGGGTGAGCAGTTCTTC; CDR3 protein: CASSLLGGLLRGEQFF
clone size: few; V gene: TRBV11-2; J gene: TRBJ2-2; D gene: -; CDR3 DNA: TGTGCCAGCAGCCCCCTCGTGCACGGGGAGCTGTTTTTT; CDR3 protein: CASSPLVHGELFF
clone size: -; V gene: TRBV12-3/TRBV12-4; J gene: TRBJ2-1; D gene: -; CDR3 DNA: TGTGCCAGCACCCAATCGGGCTCGGACAATGAGCAGTTCTTC; CDR3 protein: CASTQSGSDNEQFF
clone size: few; V gene: TRBV24-1; J gene: TRBJ2-7; D gene: -; CDR3 DNA: TGTGCCACAGCGGACAGCGGATTCTACGAGCAGTACTTC; CDR3 protein: CATADSGFYEQYF